The rows below give T cell receptor beta chains drawn from one sample of a study of blood T cell repertoires in COVID-19. Produced via immunoSEQ multiplex PCR; TCRdb's table is partial and in-frame only. This table holds about 290,000 clones, roughly 90% found once. The sequenced material came from peripheral blood. All receptors derive from a woman between 25 and 40 years old with active or convalescent COVID-19. The conserved cysteine and the conserved F or W are not part of the CDR3 here. The size entry is marked missing in some rows and otherwise reads once, few, many or a size class.

TRBV4-3	NA	TRBJ1-6	ASSQGQGESPLH
TRBV19	NA	TRBJ1-1	ASSILGGNTEAF
TRBV7-9	many	TRBJ2-3	ASSQGVAQY
TRBV12-3/TRBV12-4	few	TRBJ1-2	ASSTGTLYGYT
TRBV5-4	once	TRBJ1-1	ASSFRGTEAF
TRBV18	NA	TRBJ2-3	ASSPSETSSDTQY
TRBV30	NA	TRBJ1-6	AWRSLPYNSPLH
TRBV19	NA	TRBJ1-2	ASSIERNYGYT
TRBV21-1	NA	TRBJ2-5	ASSKAPGLAGETQY
TRBV12-3/TRBV12-4	NA	TRBJ1-5	ASSLLSNQPQH
TRBV25-1	NA	TRBJ1-6	ASSRQGAEDNSPLH
TRBV5-1	NA	TRBJ2-7	ASSLTSGAPYEQY
TRBV30	NA	TRBJ1-6	AWSIQGSHSPLH
TRBV7-2	NA	TRBJ1-5	ASSMDRVRPQH
TRBV7-2	NA	TRBJ1-5	ASSHGRANQPQH
TRBV27	NA	TRBJ2-7	ASSWDKSYEQY
TRBV9	NA	TRBJ2-1	ASSPDRTYNEQF
TRBV19	NA	TRBJ1-1	ASTLAGGSNTEAF
TRBV27	NA	TRBJ1-5	ASSLSRVGQPQH
TRBV15	NA	TRBJ1-6	ATSTRTGINSPLH
TRBV19	NA	TRBJ1-1	ASSGYRNTEAF
TRBV4-3	few	TRBJ1-2	ASSQGGANYGYT
TRBV9	NA	TRBJ2-5	ASSPLATAQETQY
TRBV6-1	NA	TRBJ1-2	ASSEGNPANYGYT
TRBV7-2	NA	TRBJ2-7	ASSPEGGGAYEQY
TRBV27	NA	TRBJ1-1	ASSPRQVNTEAF
TRBV30	NA	TRBJ1-3	ACGVRRDTIY
TRBV28	NA	TRBJ1-5	ASRPSGGQGNQPQH
TRBV4-3	NA	TRBJ2-1	ASSQDIQGGLNEQF
TRBV29-1	NA	TRBJ1-1	SVGRLGAEAF
TRBV10-3	NA	TRBJ2-7	AISPGTGLYEQY
TRBV2	NA	TRBJ2-2	ASGLSYHFQLSGVGELF
TRBV4-3	NA	TRBJ1-1	ASSQDSRKNTEAF
TRBV4-3	NA	TRBJ1-4	ASSHRRAPGHSNEKLF
TRBV4-1	NA	TRBJ2-1	ASSPGVSRSYNEQF
TRBV9	NA	TRBJ1-3	ASSIETGLAGNTIY
TRBV28	few	TRBJ1-1	ASRRVLNTEAF
TRBV5-6	NA	TRBJ1-6	ASSSVRDRGPFYNSPLH